This T cell receptor (beta chain) was documented in a study of blood T cells in healthy people across ages. Together with a sample-barcoded 5' primer, a J-beta primer mix was included in a second PCR lasting about 6 to 11 cycles. TCRdb reprocessed the 5' RACE reads with MiXCR, giving one entry per CDR3 protein. The repertoire holds some 880,000 distinct CDR3 sequences, about 36% seen once, with over 10% in the top ten. This clonotype was seen more than once but under ten times. Trimming cost V 2 bases and J 5 bases; bases outside gene matches: 14. This CDR3 region has 19 residues. CDR1 and CDR2 from the germline V gene are LGHNA and YNFKEQ.

Input material: blood. The clonotype was recovered from a young man in good health. The chain joins TRBV4-2 to TRBJ2-1, with 11 bases aligning to TRBD2. The CDR3 here is CASSQFLLSPTSGNNEQFF. CDR3 DNA sequence: TGTGCCAGCAGCCAATTCCTCCTAAGCCCGACTAGCGGGAACAATGAGCAGTTCTTC.